This T cell receptor beta chain comes out of a study of technical replicates of blood from a handful of donors. Germline V lookup: CDR1 MNHEY, CDR2 SMNVEV (reference sequence). V lost 5 bases and J lost 8; bases outside the gene matches: 6. The CDR3 extends over 13 amino acids. The repertoire was sequenced with immunoSEQ multiplex PCR; TCRdb's copy has only in-frame clones and lacks some. The data hold roughly 68,000 clones, with less than 98% observed a single time. The sequence was obtained from a human donor in good health. Sequencing was carried out using T cells isolated from PBMCs. The chain combines TRBV27 with TRBJ1-5; TRBD1 agrees at 7 bases. The CDR3 here is CASSPRGFEPQHF. CDR3 DNA: TGTGCCAGCAGTCCCAGGGGGTTCGAGCCCCAGCATTTT.